Each of the 19 T cell receptor beta chains below was sequenced from the same sample in a study of blood T cell repertoires in COVID-19. Method: immunoSEQ multiplex PCR; TCRdb's copy keeps in-frame clones and lacks some. The sample shows fewer than 250,000 clones, 85% to 90% of them seen only once. The sequenced material came from PBMCs or T cells enriched from blood (not recorded which). The receptors shown here come from a woman between 50 and 59 years old with acute COVID-19.

The chain links TRBV30 to TRBJ1-5; perhaps TRBD1 as D (6 bases). The length of the CDR3 is 15 residues. The germline CDR1 and CDR2 sequences are GTSNPN and SVGIG (reference sequence). V shed 2 bases and J shed 3 bases, with 14 bases lying between them. The CDR3 DNA sequence: TGTGCCTGGAGTCCTAAGGGGGTACCCAATCAGCCCCAGCATTTT. It yields the protein CAWSPKGVPNQPQHF.

The genes are TRBV7-9 and TRBJ2-1; 8 bases fit TRBD2. This CDR3 has 14 amino acids. Trimming took 6 bases from V and 7 from J; bases not matched to a gene: 8. Germline values: CDR1 SEHNR, CDR2 FQNEAQ (reference sequence). CDR3 coding DNA: TGTGCCAGCAGAGAGGGACTAGAGGGGAATGAGCAGTTCTTC. It codes for CASREGLEGNEQFF.

The chain employs TRBV19 and TRBJ2-7, with 15 bases lining up with TRBD2. Germline CDR1 LNHDA, CDR2 SQIVND (reference sequence). With V trimmed by 4 bases and J by 6 bases, 4 bases remained unmatched. The CDR3 runs 15 residues. CDR3 nucleotide sequence: TGTGCCAGTAGTACCAGGACTAGCGGGAGGGCCGAGCAGTACTTC. Protein: CASSTRTSGRAEQYF.

The CDR3 protein is CASSATLTSGASGGANVLTF. CDR3 DNA: TGTGCCAGCAGCGCAACCCTGACTAGCGGGGCCTCGGGGGGGGCCAACGTCCTGACTTTC. This chain links TRBV9 with TRBJ2-6, with TRBD2 identical over 11 bases. Germline loops: CDR1 SGDLS, CDR2 YYNGEE. J was trimmed by 4 bases and V by 3 bases; bases with no gene match: 15. The CDR3 totals 20 residues.

V is TRBV5-1 and J is TRBJ2-3; D uncertain. Trimming shortened V by 1 base and J by 1 base, and 7 bases separated the two germline ends. This CDR3 spans 14 amino acids. The germline gives CDR1 SGHRS, CDR2 YFSETQ. The CDR3 DNA reads as TGCGCCAGCAGCTTGACTATTCGCACAGATACGCAGTATTTT. This codes for CASSLTIRTDTQYF.

The chain is built from TRBV5-4 and TRBJ2-2; 8 bases agree with TRBD1. This CDR3 region has 15 residues. Germline V lookup: CDR1 SGHNT, CDR2 YYREEE (reference sequence). V gave up 2 bases and J gave up 1 base; unmatched junction bases: 1. CDR3 amino acids: CASSLQGGNTGELFF. The DNA for the CDR3 is TGTGCCAGCAGCTTACAGGGGGGGAACACCGGGGAGCTGTTTTTT.

This rearrangement joins TRBV7-9 to TRBJ2-7, with 7 bases matching TRBD1. Per the germline V gene, CDR1 is SEHNR and CDR2 is FQNEAQ (reference sequence). V shed 4 bases, J shed 9 bases, and the junction held 15 bases outside the gene matches. There are 15 residues in the CDR3. The CDR3 DNA is TGTGCCAGCAGCTCAACTGGGACAGTATCTACGGCGCAGTACTTC. Protein: CASSSTGTVSTAQYF.

The chain employs TRBV9 and TRBJ2-1; the match to TRBD1 covers 9 bases. This CDR3 spans 15 amino acids. J was trimmed by 3 bases and V by 2 bases; bases with no gene match: 3. Germline CDR1 SGDLS, CDR2 YYNGEE. Here the CDR3 reads CASSVGQGHYNEQFF. CDR3 bases: TGTGCCAGCAGCGTTGGACAGGGGCACTACAATGAGCAGTTCTTC.

CDR3 loop: CASSLGPYNEQFF. As DNA, the CDR3 is TGTGCCAGCAGCTTAGGGCCTTACAATGAGCAGTTCTTC. The V call is TRBV7-3, the J call TRBJ2-1; no firm D call. V lost 2 bases and J 4 bases, leaving 6 bases between the germline ends. There are 13 residues in the CDR3. CDR1 is SGHTA, CDR2 FQGTGA, per germline.

The chain joins TRBV14 to TRBJ2-7; 7 bases agree with TRBD1. Per germline, CDR1 SGHDN and CDR2 FVKESK. The CDR3 is made up of 16 amino acids. V dropped 1 base and J dropped 2; count of bases not matched to a gene: 8. CDR3 coding DNA: TGTGCCAGCAGCCAAGGTATGGGACAGCCTACCTACGAGCAGTACTTC. Translation: CASSQGMGQPTYEQYF.

J is TRBJ1-5 and V is TRBV28; TRBD1 aligns across 8 bases. J was trimmed by 2 bases and V by 5 bases; bases with no gene match: 8. The V gene's germline CDR1 is MDHEN and CDR2 SYDVKM. The CDR3 loop spans 16 amino acids. The CDR3 reads CASSTIGQGGNQPQHF. The CDR3 nucleotides read TGTGCCAGCAGTACCATCGGACAGGGAGGCAATCAGCCCCAGCATTTT.

The V call is TRBV11-2, the J call TRBJ2-3; D is uncertain. The germline gives CDR1 SGHAT, CDR2 FQNNGV. Trimming pared 4 bases from V and 5 bases from J, leaving 10 bases between. The CDR3 covers 13 residues. DNA of the CDR3: TGTGCCAGCAGCTCCATAACTGTAGATACGCAGTATTTT. Its protein is CASSSITVDTQYF. Full variable domain (remainder filled in from reference TRBV11-2 and TRBJ2-3): EAGVAQSPRYKIIEKRQSVAFWCNPISGHATLYWYQQILGQGPKLLIQFQNNGVVDDSQLPKDRFSAERLKGVDSTLKIQPAKLEDSAVYLCASSSITVDTQYFGPGTRLTVL.

The J gene is TRBJ1-2, the V gene TRBV24-1; no clear D gene. The germline CDR1 and CDR2 sequences are KGHDR and SFDVKD. V was cut by 2 bases and J by 8 bases, with 11 bases left in between. The CDR3 length is 13 residues. CDR3 DNA: TGTGCCACCAGTGATTGGGCCTCCCCCGGCTACACCTTC. It is translated as CATSDWASPGYTF.

V usage is TRBV9 and J usage is TRBJ2-5; possible D gene TRBD2, 5 bases. V shed 5 bases and J shed 5 bases, with 13 bases lying between them. The CDR3 is made up of 13 amino acids. Germline V CDR1 and CDR2: SGDLS, YYNGEE. CDR3 in DNA: TGTGCCAGCAGAGCCGCGGGCGGGGAGACCCAGTACTTC. Amino acids: CASRAAGGETQYF.

V usage is TRBV6-6 and J usage is TRBJ1-5; TRBD1 matches at 9 bases. The CDR3 is 21 residues long. Germline CDR1 and CDR2: MNHNY and SVGAGI (reference sequence). V was clipped by 6 bases and J by 0 bases; unmatched bases: 21. The CDR3 coding sequence is TGTGCCAGCAGCTCCACGGGGGCGGGACAGGGCGGACTCTATAGCAATCAGCCCCAGCATTTT. This codes for CASSSTGAGQGGLYSNQPQHF.

DNA of the CDR3: TGTGCCAGCAGCCCGCGGCCCCCTGGGGAAAAACTGTTTTTT. Its translation is CASSPRPPGEKLFF. This sequence joins TRBV3-1 (or the pseudogene TRBV3-2) and TRBJ1-4; D uncertain. The ends were cut back, 4 bases at V and 8 bases at J, with 14 bases in the middle. The CDR3 runs 14 residues. Germline CDR1 reads LGHDT; CDR2 reads YNNKEL (reference sequence).

This clone appeared a single time. V usage is TRBV15 and J usage is TRBJ1-4; D is undetermined. The germline CDR1 and CDR2 sequences are LNHNV and YYDKDF (reference sequence). Between the trimmed V and J ends, which lost 0 bases and 1 base, there was a span of 9 bases. The length of the CDR3 is 16 residues. The CDR3 DNA follows: TGTGCCACCAGCAGAGATGTAGCGTTAACTAATGAAAAACTGTTTTTT. It specifies CATSRDVALTNEKLFF.

The V gene is TRBV9, the J gene TRBJ2-7; possibly TRBD2 for D (5 bases). Germline V lookup: CDR1 SGDLS, CDR2 YYNGEE. Trimming shortened V by 0 bases and J by 6 bases, and 13 bases separated the two germline ends. The CDR3 has 14 residues. CDR3 sequence reads: CASSVAGSGSEQYF. The CDR3 DNA reads TGTGCCAGCAGCGTAGCGGGGAGCGGCTCCGAGCAGTACTTC. Variable domain in full (rest from reference TRBV9 and TRBJ2-7): DSGVTQTPKHLITATGQRVTLRCSPRSGDLSVYWYQQSLDQGLQFLIQYYNGEERAKGNILERFSAQQFPDLHSELNLSSLELGDSALYFCASSVAGSGSEQYFGPGTRLTVT.

The V and J genes are TRBV19 and TRBJ1-5, with a weak D call TRBD1 (5 bases). The CDR3 is 14 amino acids. The germline V gene encodes CDR1 LNHDA and CDR2 SQIVND (reference sequence). V was clipped by 6 bases and J by 3 bases, with 12 bases between them. CDR3 sequence (DNA): TGTGCCAGTAGCCTCAGGGAGGACAATCAGCCCCAGCATTTT. Amino acids: CASSLREDNQPQHF.